This entry describes one T cell receptor beta chain. No antigen is known for it. No much larger clonotype is one base removed from it; base qualities were not supplied. The collaborating institutions used their own protocols to collect whole blood in K2EDTA tubes. For TCRbeta analysis, collaborators shipped samples as frozen whole blood, isolated PBMCs, or DNA extracted from either of those sample types. The immunoSEQ Assay, a bias-controlled multiplex PCR, was used to amplify TCRbeta CDR3 regions from genomic DNA. For the original study's pipeline: The number of nucleated cells in each sample was estimated from the amplification of reference gene primers within the assay. Sequence reads were collapsed and filtered to measure the absolute abundance of every unique TCRbeta CDR3 rearrangement. Productive Simpson clonality was computed per sample as the square root of Simpson's diversity index over productive rearrangements. The table was pulled from immuneACCESS by TCRdb, which kept in-frame rearrangements only. Such tables lose some clones; where checked, under half of the loss comes from unresolved V genes, and the rest has no known cause. Clonal size and the V and J genes are those of that table, whereas D and trimming came from the DNA. The sample table lists tens of thousands of clones, roughly 80% of them with a count of one. The ten largest clones take up almost 50% of the sample.

The sample belongs to a study of blood T cell repertoires in COVID-19 (dated by TCRdb to the early 2020s). Context from the whole study: The collaborator samples originated in the United States, Italy and Spain and spanned the acute and convalescent phases of COVID-19. The material from the prospective study consisted of cDNA or gDNA derived from T cells, B-cell-depleted T cells, or PBMCs. Deeply sampled blood TCRbeta repertoires from subjects exposed to, actively infected with, or recovered from COVID-19 were included in the dataset. A freely available public database, intended as a resource for researchers studying the immune response to SARS-CoV-2, is where the repertoires were released. Samples came from the ongoing ImmuneRACE study (first 160 participants) plus 1,254 subjects from 6 global collaborators. The sample metadata nearly always contained a de-identified subject ID, COVID-19 status, age in years and sex. HLA class I and class II types, where available, came from metadata supplied by the sample provider rather than from assay-based typing. Points the paper makes about the study in general: The quantity of clinical and demographic metadata differed by source and by participant and was supplied without curation.

Counted from cysteine to phenylalanine, this CDR3 has 15 amino acids. Of the read, only the CDR3 DNA is kept; its 45 bases are in frame from base 1. The germline ends are 10 bases apart after V is trimmed by 2 bases and J by 0 bases. For CDR1 and CDR2, the germline V gene lists SGHTS and YDEGEE. The material sequenced was peripheral blood. The V gene is TRBV5-8 and the J gene is TRBJ2-3; confidence is insufficient to name the D gene. The TCR was taken from a human donor in a cohort sampled during active COVID-19. The sequenced DNA: TGTGCCAGCAGCTTCGAACGGGTTAGCACAGATACGCAGTATTTT. It translates as CASSFERVSTDTQYF. Joined to the reference TRBV5-8 and TRBJ2-3 proteins, this CDR3 gives the full variable domain: EAGVTQSPTHLIKTRGQQATLRCSPISGHTSVYWYQQALGLGLQFLLWYDEGEERNRGNFPPRFSGRQFPNYSSELNVNALELEDSALYLCASSFERVSTDTQYFGPGTRLTVL.